A single T cell receptor (beta chain) is shown here with its context. This clonotype was recorded at least ten times. Its specific antigen is unknown. No base qualities exist here, and no much larger clone lies one base off it. CDR1 and CDR2 were assigned from the germline V gene (reference sequence) as LGHDT and YNNKEL. V is shortened by 0 bases, J by 6 bases, and the region joining them spans 21 bases. From its cysteine to its phenylalanine, the CDR3 spans 17 amino acids. The read is trimmed to its CDR3 DNA, 51 bases read in frame from base 1. TCR beta CDR3 regions were amplified from RNA transcripts. The first round of RT-PCR for the TCR CDR3 was performed with the HTBI primer set and the Qiagen OneStep RT-PCR kit. A second multiplex PCR round built the libraries, followed by size selection and purification. Paired-end sequencing of the libraries was performed with 100 bp reads on an Illumina HiSeq2000. On the authors' methods: SOAPnuke was used to process the raw data, removing reads that contained adapters or uncalled bases, had a mean Phred below 15, or lacked an exact match to the constant primer or identifier. High-quality paired reads were merged using COPE v1.2.5, and each unique nucleotide sequence was defined as a clonotype. MiTCR v1.1 was used to align the clonotypes against IMGT TRBV, TRBD and TRBJ reference segments. Only V-J combinations with frequency above 0.0001, covering 99.2% of repertoires, were analysed. The TCS score was defined as F50 (clonal expansion) divided by E x V (chaos), with BLOSUM62-based TCRdist calculated between CDR3 peptides within each V-J. Welch's t-statistics and random forest reduced several hundred V-J features to under 15, which were used in a naive Bayes classifier (R e1071). TCRdb reprocessed the public reads (quality trimming at Q25 with fastp, clone calling with MiXCR) and kept in-frame beta chains. Here each entry gathers all rows of one CDR3 protein and keeps the most common genes and DNA. The authors' filters were not applied to this entry. In this sample the table shows about 400,000 distinct CDR3 sequences, roughly an eighth of which occur a single time. 25% to 30% of the sample goes to the ten largest clones.

This sample stems from a study of T cells in Graves' hyperthyroidism and ophthalmopathy (dated by TCRdb to the late 2010s). For the wider study: Peripheral blood samples were taken at initial diagnosis, before any treatment was given. TCR V-J signatures able to tell the groups apart were searched for in a discovery cohort of some 97 patients, of whom about 40 had Graves' ophthalmopathy and more than 55 had stable Graves' hyperthyroidism. Whether ophthalmopathy could be predicted prospectively was tested in an independent validation cohort made up of approximately 19 hyperthyroidism patients plus 17 patients who later progressed to ophthalmopathy. The 75 to 100 discovery patients were randomly split 7:3 into training and test sets. In six Graves' hyperthyroidism patients, the study also compared T-cell repertoires from thyroid tissue with T-cell repertoires from blood. After sampling, hyperthyroidism patients received methimazole starting at 30 mg daily, and ophthalmopathy patients received high-dose intravenous methylprednisolone. According to the paper, TCR Vbeta CDR3 sequencing was carried out on some 140 peripheral blood samples, which came from around 43 ophthalmopathy, roughly 75 hyperthyroidism and about 17 progressor patients. Paper-wide results and their limitations: In validation, the model predicted progression to ophthalmopathy with about 71% sensitivity and approximately 72% specificity, a median of 6.5 months before onset. Sample size was not statistically predetermined, and blinding of investigators to group allocation was not performed. Most expanded thyroid clonotypes (frequency above 0.001) were also detected in blood, suggesting blood repertoires may reflect thyroid immune responses. A 13 V-J signature model separated ophthalmopathy from stable hyperthyroidism, with approximately 87% sensitivity and 81% to 83% specificity in cross-validation and 80%/75% in testing.

Ophthalmopathy patients had moderately to severely active disease, Clinical Activity Score of at least 3, NOSPECS grade of at least 4, and duration under 3 months. Exclusion was applied to patients with uncontrolled infections, other autoimmune diseases, pregnancy or lactation. Diagnoses relied on clinical symptoms, serum thyroxine and TRAb, thyroid ultrasound and orbital computed tomography. PBMCs were separated from roughly 10 ml of fresh peripheral blood using Ficoll-Paque density gradient centrifugation. Total RNA was extracted using Trizol reagent, and RNA quality was assessed on an Agilent 2100 Bioanalyzer.

Specimen: blood. The V and J segments used are TRBV3-1 and TRBJ2-7, with the D gene possibly TRBD1 or TRBD2, each one fitting 5 bases. This receptor was obtained from a man between 45 and 60 years old with Graves' ophthalmopathy. The CDR3: CASSQEIVGTHPTEQYF. At the DNA level, the sequence is TGTGCCAGCAGCCAAGAGATCGTAGGGACCCACCCAACCGAGCAGTACTTC.